These T cell receptor beta chains were read from a single sample in a study of blood T cell repertoires in COVID-19. The repertoire was sequenced with immunoSEQ multiplex PCR; TCRdb's copy has only in-frame clones and lacks some. The sample has some 70,000 clones, over 70% seen once. Sample: peripheral blood. The receptors originated from a middle-aged man with active COVID-19. Each CDR3 is given with its conserved first and last residue. D genes are given only for firm matches. The size field is filled for only some rows; it gives once, few, many or a size class.

D gene	J gene	V gene	clone size	CDR3 DNA	CDR3 protein
TRBD1	TRBJ2-2	TRBV6-2/TRBV6-3	NA	TGTGCCAGCAGTTCTACAGGGGACACCGGGGAGCTGTTTTTT	CASSSTGDTGELFF
TRBD1	TRBJ1-2	TRBV15	NA	TGTGCCACCAGCAGGGCCGGGGACAGTTATGGCTACACCTTC	CATSRAGDSYGYTF
NA	TRBJ2-3	TRBV28	NA	TGTGCCAGCAGTTTGCCCACACAATTAACAGATACGCAGTATTTT	CASSLPTQLTDTQYF
NA	TRBJ2-1	TRBV9	NA	TGTGCCAGCAGCGTAGGAGGTTTAGCGGCATACAATGAGCAGTTCTTC	CASSVGGLAAYNEQFF
NA	TRBJ1-6	TRBV1	NA	TGCACCAGCAGCCAAGACTCAAGGTCGACAGGGGAGGATTCACCCCTCCACTTT	CTSSQDSRSTGEDSPLHF
NA	TRBJ2-3	TRBV20-1	once	TGCAGTGCTAGTCTTCCAGGGGCAGATACGCAGTATTTT	CSASLPGADTQYF
NA	TRBJ2-1	TRBV7-9	NA	TGTGCCAGCAGCTCCCTTGCGGCCGAGAATGAGCAGTTCTTC	CASSSLAAENEQFF
NA	TRBJ2-7	TRBV3-1/TRBV3-2	NA	TGTGCCAGCAGCCCCCCCCGACTAGGCCCCTCCTACGAGCAGTACTTC	CASSPPRLGPSYEQYF
NA	TRBJ2-1	TRBV14	NA	TGTGCCAGCAGCCAAGATTTAGTCGGACAAGGGGAGCAGTTCTTC	CASSQDLVGQGEQFF
NA	TRBJ2-7	TRBV30	NA	TGTGCCTGGAGTCGTGGGGAGCCCTACGAGCAGTACTTC	CAWSRGEPYEQYF
NA	TRBJ1-3	TRBV6-4	once	TGTGCCAGCAGTGAGTTTGGGGGCCCCACGGACACCATATATTTT	CASSEFGGPTDTIYF
TRBD2	TRBJ2-3	TRBV18	once	TGTGCCAGCTCATCCATAACCCCGGGACTAGCCCTCACAGATACGCAGTATTTT	CASSSITPGLALTDTQYF
TRBD1	TRBJ1-1	TRBV27	NA	TGTGCCAGCAGTCCTTTCGGACAGGGAGTCACTGAAGCTTTCTTT	CASSPFGQGVTEAFF
TRBD1	TRBJ1-2	TRBV4-2	NA	TGTGCCAGCAGCCAAGAGAGGACAGGCCCAAGCTATGGCTACACCTTC	CASSQERTGPSYGYTF
TRBD1	TRBJ1-2	TRBV28	NA	TGTGCCAGCAGTTTAAGTCTGACAGGGGATGGCTACACCTTC	CASSLSLTGDGYTF
NA	TRBJ2-6	TRBV6-2/TRBV6-3	NA	TGTGCCAGCAGCGATCGTCGGCTGGGGCAGAGCTCTGGGGCCAACGTCCTGACTTTC	CASSDRRLGQSSGANVLTF
NA	TRBJ2-3	TRBV4-1	NA	TGCGCCAGCAGCCAACTCAGCGGCGGTCCCTACCCCGGCGGGGATACGCAGTATTTT	CASSQLSGGPYPGGDTQYF
TRBD1	TRBJ1-2	TRBV24-1	NA	TGTGCCACCAGTGCCAGACAGGGGTCGTATGGCTACACCTTC	CATSARQGSYGYTF
TRBD1	TRBJ2-5	TRBV18	NA	TGTGCCAGCTCACTTACAGGGGGGCGAGAGACCCAGTACTTC	CASSLTGGRETQYF
NA	TRBJ2-1	TRBV7-3	NA	TGTGCCAGCAGCTTAATTCCGGGAAAGAATGAGCAGTTCTTC	CASSLIPGKNEQFF
NA	TRBJ1-2	TRBV19	NA	TGTGCCAGTAGCTCGGACAGAATCGGTGGCTACACCTTC	CASSSDRIGGYTF
TRBD1	TRBJ2-2	TRBV7-2	NA	TGTGCCAGCAGCAGACAGGGACGAGGCGGGGAGCTGTTTTTT	CASSRQGRGGELFF
TRBD2	TRBJ2-3	TRBV28	NA	TGTGCCAGCAGTTTCCAAACGTCCGGGGGGAATACGTTTCGGACGCAGTATTTT	CASSFQTSGGNTFRTQYF
TRBD1	TRBJ1-6	TRBV24-1	few	TGTGCCACCAGTGACGGGGGGACAGGGGGGAATAATTCACCCCTCCACTTT	CATSDGGTGGNNSPLHF
TRBD1	TRBJ1-5	TRBV7-2	NA	TGTGCCAGCAGCTTCGACAGGGGGAACAATCAGCCCCAGCATTTT	CASSFDRGNNQPQHF
TRBD1	TRBJ1-2	TRBV7-2	NA	TGTGCCAGCAGCTACCACGGGACAGATGGCTACACCTTC	CASSYHGTDGYTF
TRBD1	TRBJ2-5	TRBV28	NA	TGTGCCAGCAGTCTCCCCAGGGGGTTGGGAGAGACCCAGTACTTC	CASSLPRGLGETQYF
TRBD1	TRBJ1-2	TRBV5-1	once	TGCGCCAGCAGCCCCGGGACAGAGGCCTATGGCTACACCTTC	CASSPGTEAYGYTF
NA	TRBJ2-7	TRBV29-1	NA	TGCAGCTCATCAGCAGGGCCCTCCTACGAGCAGTACTTC	CSSSAGPSYEQYF
NA	TRBJ2-2	TRBV3-1/TRBV3-2	NA	TGTGCCAGCAGCCAAGTCCAGAACACCGGGGAGCTGTTTTTT	CASSQVQNTGELFF
NA	TRBJ2-7	TRBV2	NA	TGTGCCAGCAGCCCCAGCTCCTACGAGCAGTACTTC	CASSPSSYEQYF
TRBD2	TRBJ2-1	TRBV5-1	NA	TGCGCCAGCAGCCCTAGGACTAGCGGCTCCTACAATGAGCAGTTCTTC	CASSPRTSGSYNEQFF
NA	TRBJ2-7	TRBV6-2/TRBV6-3	NA	TGTGCCAGCAGTTACGGGCAGGGGTCCTACGAGCAGTACTTC	CASSYGQGSYEQYF
NA	TRBJ1-2	TRBV3-1/TRBV3-2	NA	TGTGCCAGCAGTGCGTTGGGCGGCTACACCTTC	CASSALGGYTF
TRBD2	TRBJ2-2	TRBV3-1/TRBV3-2	NA	TGTGCCAGCAGCCGGACTAGCGGGAGGGGGGAGCTGTTTTTT	CASSRTSGRGELFF
TRBD1	TRBJ1-5	TRBV9	NA	TGTGCCAGCAGCCCAACGGGACAGGTTAATCAGCCCCAGCATTTT	CASSPTGQVNQPQHF
TRBD2	TRBJ2-3	TRBV4-3	NA	TGCGCCAGCAGCCAGGGCACTAGCGCTTCTAGCACAGATACGCAGTATTTT	CASSQGTSASSTDTQYF
NA	TRBJ1-4	TRBV5-1	NA	TGCGCCAGCGGAACAGATAATGAAAAACTGTTTTTT	CASGTDNEKLFF
NA	TRBJ1-1	TRBV5-1	NA	TGCGCCAGCAGCTTGTTGGCGGAGGACACTGAAGCTTTCTTT	CASSLLAEDTEAFF
TRBD1	TRBJ2-7	TRBV7-6	few	TGTGCCAGCAGCTTGAGTGGGACAGGCGGTTTGGAGCAGTACTTC	CASSLSGTGGLEQYF
TRBD2	TRBJ2-1	TRBV12-5	NA	TGTGCTAGTGGTTTGGTACTCGGGGGGGTCACCAATGAGCAGTTCTTC	CASGLVLGGVTNEQFF
NA	TRBJ1-4	TRBV4-3	NA	TGCGCCAGCAGCCAAGTTGGGGGCCTGAATGAAAAACTGTTTTTT	CASSQVGGLNEKLFF
TRBD1	TRBJ1-3	TRBV4-1	NA	TGCGCCAGCAGCCGCCTTACGGGACAGGGGATCCTCTCCTCTGGAAACACCATATATTTT	CASSRLTGQGILSSGNTIYF
NA	TRBJ2-1	TRBV11-2	NA	TGTGCCAGCAAGTCCGGCGGGGCGAGCTCCTACAATGAGCAGTTCTTC	CASKSGGASSYNEQFF
TRBD2	TRBJ2-1	TRBV7-2	NA	TGTGCCAGCAGCATAGTATCCGGGACTAGCGGGCGGGAGCAGTTCTTC	CASSIVSGTSGREQFF
TRBD2	TRBJ2-3	TRBV7-2	once	TGTGCCAGCAGCTTAGCTAGCGGGAGCCCAGATACGCAGTATTTT	CASSLASGSPDTQYF
TRBD2	TRBJ2-1	TRBV7-2	NA	TGTGCCAGCAGCTTATCGGCGGGGGCCTACAATGAGCAGTTCTTC	CASSLSAGAYNEQFF
NA	TRBJ2-6	TRBV5-4	NA	TGTGCCAGCAGCTTGCGTGGGCAGGGCTTCTCTGGGGCCAACGTCCTGACTTTC	CASSLRGQGFSGANVLTF
TRBD1	TRBJ1-3	TRBV7-3	once	TGTGCCAGCAGCTTTGGACAGGCCCTTGGGACCATATATTTT	CASSFGQALGTIYF
TRBD2	TRBJ2-5	TRBV9	NA	TGTGCCAGCAGCACCCGGACTAGCGGGAGTTTATTGTACTTC	CASSTRTSGSLLYF
NA	TRBJ1-1	TRBV2	NA	TGTGCCAGCACCGAAAGGAGGAACACTGAAGCTTTCTTT	CASTERRNTEAFF
TRBD1	TRBJ1-6	TRBV14	NA	TGTGCCAGCAGCCAACAGGGATCGGGACAGTATTCCCAACTCGATTCACCCCTCCACTTT	CASSQQGSGQYSQLDSPLHF
TRBD1	TRBJ1-1	TRBV5-1	NA	TGCGCCAGCAGCTTGGGTTTGACAGGGGCCAAGGGCACTGAAGCTTTCTTT	CASSLGLTGAKGTEAFF
NA	TRBJ1-1	TRBV6-5	NA	TGTGCCAGCTACCCCGTATCAGGCACTGAAGCTTTCTTT	CASYPVSGTEAFF
TRBD2	TRBJ2-1	TRBV27	once	TGTGCCAGCAGTTTAACAGCGGGAGCGGGGAATGAGCAGTTCTTC	CASSLTAGAGNEQFF